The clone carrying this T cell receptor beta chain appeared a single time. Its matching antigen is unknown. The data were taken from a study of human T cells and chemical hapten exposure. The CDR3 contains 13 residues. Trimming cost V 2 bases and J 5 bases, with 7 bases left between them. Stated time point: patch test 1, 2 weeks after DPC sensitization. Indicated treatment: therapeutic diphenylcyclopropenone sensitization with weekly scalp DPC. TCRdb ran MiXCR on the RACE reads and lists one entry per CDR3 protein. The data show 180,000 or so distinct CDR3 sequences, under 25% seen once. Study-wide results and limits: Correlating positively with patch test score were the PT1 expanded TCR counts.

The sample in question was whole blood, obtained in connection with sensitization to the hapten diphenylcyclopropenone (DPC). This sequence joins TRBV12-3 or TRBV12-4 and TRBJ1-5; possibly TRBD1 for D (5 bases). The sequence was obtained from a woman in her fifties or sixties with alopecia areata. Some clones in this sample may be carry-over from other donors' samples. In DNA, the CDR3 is TGTGCCAGCAGTTTACAGGGAGATCAGCCCCAGCATTTT. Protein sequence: CASSLQGDQPQHF.